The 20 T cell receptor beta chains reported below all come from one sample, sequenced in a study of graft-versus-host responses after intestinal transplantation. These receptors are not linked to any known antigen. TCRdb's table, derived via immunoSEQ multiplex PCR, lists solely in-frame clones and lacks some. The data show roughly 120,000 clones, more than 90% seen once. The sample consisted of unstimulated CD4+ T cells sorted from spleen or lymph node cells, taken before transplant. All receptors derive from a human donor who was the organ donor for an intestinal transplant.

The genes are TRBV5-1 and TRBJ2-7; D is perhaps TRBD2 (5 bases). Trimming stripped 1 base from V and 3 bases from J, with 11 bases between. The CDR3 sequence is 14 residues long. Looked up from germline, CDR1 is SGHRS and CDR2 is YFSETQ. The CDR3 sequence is CASSLTSIVYEQYF. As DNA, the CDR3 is TGCGCCAGCAGCTTGACTAGTATCGTCTACGAGCAGTACTTC.

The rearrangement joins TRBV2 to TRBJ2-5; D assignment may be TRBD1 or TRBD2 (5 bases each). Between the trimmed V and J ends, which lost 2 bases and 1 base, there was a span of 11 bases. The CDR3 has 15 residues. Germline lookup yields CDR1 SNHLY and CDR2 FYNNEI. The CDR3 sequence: CASSEWGSSQETQYF. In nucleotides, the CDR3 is TGTGCCAGCAGTGAATGGGGGTCCAGCCAAGAGACCCAGTACTTC.

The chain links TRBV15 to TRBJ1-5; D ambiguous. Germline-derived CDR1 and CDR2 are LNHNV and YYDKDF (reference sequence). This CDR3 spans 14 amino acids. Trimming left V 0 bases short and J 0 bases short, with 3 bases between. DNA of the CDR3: TGTGCCACCAGCAGAGAATATAGCAATCAGCCCCAGCATTTT. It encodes CATSREYSNQPQHF.

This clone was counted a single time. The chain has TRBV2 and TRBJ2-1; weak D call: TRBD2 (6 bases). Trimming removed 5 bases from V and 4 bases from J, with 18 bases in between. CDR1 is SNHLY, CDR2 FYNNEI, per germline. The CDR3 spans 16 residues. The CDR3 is CASSREKGLRYNEQFF. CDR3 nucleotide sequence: TGTGCCAGCAGTCGAGAAAAGGGACTGAGATACAATGAGCAGTTCTTC.

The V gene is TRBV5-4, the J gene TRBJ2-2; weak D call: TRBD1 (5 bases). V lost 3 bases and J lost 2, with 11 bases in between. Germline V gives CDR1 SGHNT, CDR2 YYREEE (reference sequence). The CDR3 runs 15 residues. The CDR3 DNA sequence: TGTGCCAGCAGCTCCGGACACACCAACACCGGGGAGCTGTTTTTT. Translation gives CASSSGHTNTGELFF.

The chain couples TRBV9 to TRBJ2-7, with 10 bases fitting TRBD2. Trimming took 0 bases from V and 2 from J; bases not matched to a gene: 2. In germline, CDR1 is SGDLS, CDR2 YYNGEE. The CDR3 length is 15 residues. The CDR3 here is CASSVEAGGPYEQYF. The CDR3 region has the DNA TGTGCCAGCAGCGTAGAAGCGGGAGGGCCCTACGAGCAGTACTTC.

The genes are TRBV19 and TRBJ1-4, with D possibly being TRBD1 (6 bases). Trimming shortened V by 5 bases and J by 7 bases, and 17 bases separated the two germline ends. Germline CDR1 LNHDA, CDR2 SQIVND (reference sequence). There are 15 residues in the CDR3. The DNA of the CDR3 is TGTGCCAGTAGTCAACCGGGGGCAGGAGGTGAAAAACTGTTTTTT. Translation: CASSQPGAGGEKLFF.

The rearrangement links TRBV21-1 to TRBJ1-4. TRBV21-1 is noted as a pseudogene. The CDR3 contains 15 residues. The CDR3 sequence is CASSKDGGLWEKLFF. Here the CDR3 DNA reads TGTGCCAGCAGCAAAGATGGGGGGCTCTGGGAAAAACTGTTTTTT.

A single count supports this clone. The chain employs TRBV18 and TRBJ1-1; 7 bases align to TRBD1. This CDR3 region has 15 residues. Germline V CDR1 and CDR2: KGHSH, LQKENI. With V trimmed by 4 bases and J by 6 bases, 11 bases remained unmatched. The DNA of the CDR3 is TGTGCCAGCTCACTTTCGACAGGGCGGCATCCTGAAGCTTTCTTT. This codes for CASSLSTGRHPEAFF.

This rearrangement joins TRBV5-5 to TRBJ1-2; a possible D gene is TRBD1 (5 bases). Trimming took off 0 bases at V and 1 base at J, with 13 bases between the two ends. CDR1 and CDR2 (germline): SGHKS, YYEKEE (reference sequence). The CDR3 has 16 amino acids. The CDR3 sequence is CASSLVGGRSNYGYTF. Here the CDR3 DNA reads TGTGCCAGCAGCTTGGTGGGGGGACGAAGTAACTATGGCTACACCTTC.

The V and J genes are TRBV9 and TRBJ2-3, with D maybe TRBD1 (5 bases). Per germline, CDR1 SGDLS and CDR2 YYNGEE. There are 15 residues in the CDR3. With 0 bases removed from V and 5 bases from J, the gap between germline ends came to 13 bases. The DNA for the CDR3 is TGTGCCAGCAGCGTAGTGGCAGGGTACGGAGATACGCAGTATTTT. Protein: CASSVVAGYGDTQYF.

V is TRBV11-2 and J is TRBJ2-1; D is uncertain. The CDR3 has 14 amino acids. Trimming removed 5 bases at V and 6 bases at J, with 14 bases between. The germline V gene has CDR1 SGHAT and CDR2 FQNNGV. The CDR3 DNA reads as TGTGCCAGCAGCGTTATTAGGGCGGTCAATGAGCAGTTCTTC. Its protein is CASSVIRAVNEQFF.

In DNA, the CDR3 is TGTGCCAGCAGTTACACAGGGGGCTATGGCTACACCTTC. Its translation: CASSYTGGYGYTF. The chain has TRBV6-5 and TRBJ1-2; 8 positions match TRBD1. The CDR3 extends over 13 amino acids. CDR1 MNHEY and CDR2 SVGAGI come from the germline V gene. The junction had 0 bases not matched to a gene; V was cut back by 2 bases and J by 4 bases.

The CDR3 spells CASSLSGQTTDTQYF. The CDR3 nucleotides read TGTGCCAGCAGTTTATCGGGACAGACCACAGATACGCAGTATTTT. The V gene is TRBV28, the J gene TRBJ2-3, with TRBD1 identical over 7 bases. J gave up 2 bases and V 1 base, and 3 bases lay outside the gene matches. Looked up from germline, CDR1 is MDHEN and CDR2 is SYDVKM. This CDR3 is built from 15 residues.

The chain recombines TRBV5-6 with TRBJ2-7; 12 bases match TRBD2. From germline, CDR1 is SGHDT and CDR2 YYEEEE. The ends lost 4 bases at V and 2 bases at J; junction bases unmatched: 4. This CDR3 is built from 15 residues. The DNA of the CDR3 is TGTGCCAGCAGCCAACCTAGCGGGAGGGCCTACGAGCAGTACTTC. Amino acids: CASSQPSGRAYEQYF.

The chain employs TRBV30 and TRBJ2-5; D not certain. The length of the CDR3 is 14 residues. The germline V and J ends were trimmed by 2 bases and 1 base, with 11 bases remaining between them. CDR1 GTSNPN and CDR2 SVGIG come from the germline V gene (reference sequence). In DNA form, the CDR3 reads TGTGCCTGGAGTCTCCTATTAGGCCAAGAGACCCAGTACTTC. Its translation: CAWSLLLGQETQYF.

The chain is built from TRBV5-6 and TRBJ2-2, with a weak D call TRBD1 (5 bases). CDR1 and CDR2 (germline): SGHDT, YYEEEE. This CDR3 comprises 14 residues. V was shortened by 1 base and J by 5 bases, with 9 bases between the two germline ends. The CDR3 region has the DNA TGTGCCAGCAGCTTGTATCAGGGAACCGGGGAGCTGTTTTTT. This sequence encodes CASSLYQGTGELFF.

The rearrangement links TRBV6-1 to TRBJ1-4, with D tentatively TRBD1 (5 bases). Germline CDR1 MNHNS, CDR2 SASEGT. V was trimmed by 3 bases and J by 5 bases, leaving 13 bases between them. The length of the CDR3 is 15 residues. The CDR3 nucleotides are TGTGCCAGCAGTGACCGGGGCATGGGGAATGAAAAACTGTTTTTT. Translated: CASSDRGMGNEKLFF.

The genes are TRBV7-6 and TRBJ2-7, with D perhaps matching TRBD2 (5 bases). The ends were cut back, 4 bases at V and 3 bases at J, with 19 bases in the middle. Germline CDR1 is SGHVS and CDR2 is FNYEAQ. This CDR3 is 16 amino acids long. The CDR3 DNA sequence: TGTGCCAGCAGCTCCTTCCGTGGAGGCACGAACTACGAGCAGTACTTC. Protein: CASSSFRGGTNYEQYF.

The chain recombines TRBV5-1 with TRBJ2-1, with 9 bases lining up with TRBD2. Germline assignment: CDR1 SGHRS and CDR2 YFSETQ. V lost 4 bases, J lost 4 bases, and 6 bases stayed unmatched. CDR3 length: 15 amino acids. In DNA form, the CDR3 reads TGCGCCAGCAGCATGGGGCTAGCGGGGTACAATGAGCAGTTCTTC. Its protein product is CASSMGLAGYNEQFF. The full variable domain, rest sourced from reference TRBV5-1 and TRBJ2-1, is KAGVTQTPRYLIKTRGQQVTLSCSPISGHRSVSWYQQTPGQGLQFLFEYFSETQRNKGNFPGRFSGRQFSNSRSEMNVSTLELGDSALYLCASSMGLAGYNEQFFGPGTRLTVL.